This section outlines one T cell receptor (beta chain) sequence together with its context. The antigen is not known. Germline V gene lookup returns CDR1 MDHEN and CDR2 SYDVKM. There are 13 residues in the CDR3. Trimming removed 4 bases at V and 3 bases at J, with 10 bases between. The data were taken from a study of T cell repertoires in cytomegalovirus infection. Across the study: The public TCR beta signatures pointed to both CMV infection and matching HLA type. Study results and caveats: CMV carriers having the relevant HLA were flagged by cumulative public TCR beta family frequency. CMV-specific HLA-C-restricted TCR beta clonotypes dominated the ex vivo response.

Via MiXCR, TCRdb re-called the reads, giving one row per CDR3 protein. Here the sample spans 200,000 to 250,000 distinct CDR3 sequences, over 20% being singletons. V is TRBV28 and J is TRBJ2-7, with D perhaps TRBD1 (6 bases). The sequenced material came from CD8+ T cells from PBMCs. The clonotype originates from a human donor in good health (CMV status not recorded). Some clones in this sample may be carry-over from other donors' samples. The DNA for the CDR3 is TGTGCCAGCAGTTATTCAGGGGTCTACGAGCAGTACTTC. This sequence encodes CASSYSGVYEQYF. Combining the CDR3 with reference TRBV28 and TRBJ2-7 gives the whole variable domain DVKVTQSSRYLVKRTGEKVFLECVQDMDHENMFWYRQDPGLGLRLIYFSYDVKMKEKGDIPEGYSVSREKKERFSLILESASTNQTSMYLCASSYSGVYEQYFGPGTRLTVT.